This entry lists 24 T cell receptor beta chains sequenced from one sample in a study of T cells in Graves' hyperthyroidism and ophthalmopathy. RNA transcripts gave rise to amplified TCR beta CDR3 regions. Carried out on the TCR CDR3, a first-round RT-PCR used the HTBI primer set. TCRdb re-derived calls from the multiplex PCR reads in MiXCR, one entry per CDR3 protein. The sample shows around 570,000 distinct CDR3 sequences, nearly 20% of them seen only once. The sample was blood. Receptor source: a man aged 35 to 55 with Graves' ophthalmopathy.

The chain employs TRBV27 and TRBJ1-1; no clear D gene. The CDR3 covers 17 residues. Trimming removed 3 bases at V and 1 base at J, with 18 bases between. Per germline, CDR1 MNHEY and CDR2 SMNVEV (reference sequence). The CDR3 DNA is TGTGCCAGCAGTTTTTGGGCCCTAGGTCGAAAGAACACTGAAGCTTTCTTT. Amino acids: CASSFWALGRKNTEAFF.

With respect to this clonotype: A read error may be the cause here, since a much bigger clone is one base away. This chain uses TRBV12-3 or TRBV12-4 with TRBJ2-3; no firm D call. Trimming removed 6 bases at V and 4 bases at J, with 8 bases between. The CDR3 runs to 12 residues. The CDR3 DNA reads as TGTGCCAGCAGAACTAACGCAGATACGCAGTATTTT. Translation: CASRTNADTQYF.

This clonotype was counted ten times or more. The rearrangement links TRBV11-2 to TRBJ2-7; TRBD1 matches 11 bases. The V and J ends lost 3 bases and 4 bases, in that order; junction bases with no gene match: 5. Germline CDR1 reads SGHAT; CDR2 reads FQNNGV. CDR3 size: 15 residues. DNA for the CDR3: TGTGCCAGCAGCTTGGGGGGACAGGGGGAATACGAGCAGTACTTC. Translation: CASSLGGQGEYEQYF.

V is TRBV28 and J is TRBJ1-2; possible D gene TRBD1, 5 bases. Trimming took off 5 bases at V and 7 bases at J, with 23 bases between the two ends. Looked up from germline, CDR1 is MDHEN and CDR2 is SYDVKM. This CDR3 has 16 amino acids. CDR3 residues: CASSLQQDSTFGGYTF. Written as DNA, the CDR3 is TGTGCCAGCAGTCTACAACAGGATTCAACCTTCGGTGGCTACACCTTC.

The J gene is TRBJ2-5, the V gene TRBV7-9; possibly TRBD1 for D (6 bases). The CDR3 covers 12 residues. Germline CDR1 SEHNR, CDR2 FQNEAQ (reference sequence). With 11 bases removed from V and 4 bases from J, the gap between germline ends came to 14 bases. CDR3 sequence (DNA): TGTGCCTCCGGGACAAGCGGAGAGACCCAGTACTTC. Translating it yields CASGTSGETQYF.

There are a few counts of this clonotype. Written as DNA, the CDR3 is TGTGCCAGCAGCTTGATCCGCGACTACCAAAATGAGCAGTTCTTC. Translating gives CASSLIRDYQNEQFF. The gene calls are TRBV7-3 and TRBJ2-1; D is possibly TRBD2 (5 bases). Germline values: CDR1 SGHTA, CDR2 FQGTGA. The CDR3 is made up of 15 amino acids. V was trimmed by 3 bases and J by 7 bases, leaving 16 bases between them.

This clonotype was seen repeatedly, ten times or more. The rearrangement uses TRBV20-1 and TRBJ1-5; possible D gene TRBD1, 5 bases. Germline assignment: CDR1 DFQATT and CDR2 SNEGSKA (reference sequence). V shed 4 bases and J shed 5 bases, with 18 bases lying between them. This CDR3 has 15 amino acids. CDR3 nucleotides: TGCAGTGCTACCAATACCAGGGACGGATATCAGCCCCAGCATTTT. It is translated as CSATNTRDGYQPQHF.

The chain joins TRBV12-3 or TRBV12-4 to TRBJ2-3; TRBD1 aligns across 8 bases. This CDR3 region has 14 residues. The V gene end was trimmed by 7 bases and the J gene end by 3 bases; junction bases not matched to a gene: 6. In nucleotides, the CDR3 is TGTGCCAGCACCTGGACAGGGAGGACAGATACGCAGTATTTT. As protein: CASTWTGRTDTQYF.

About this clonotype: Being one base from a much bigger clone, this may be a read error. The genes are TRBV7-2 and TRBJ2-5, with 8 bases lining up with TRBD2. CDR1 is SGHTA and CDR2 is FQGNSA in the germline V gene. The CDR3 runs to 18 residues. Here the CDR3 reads CASSPRLAGSWYQGTQYF. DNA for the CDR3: TGTGCCAGCAGCCCCCGGCTAGCGGGCTCCTGGTACCAAGGGACCCAGTACTTC.

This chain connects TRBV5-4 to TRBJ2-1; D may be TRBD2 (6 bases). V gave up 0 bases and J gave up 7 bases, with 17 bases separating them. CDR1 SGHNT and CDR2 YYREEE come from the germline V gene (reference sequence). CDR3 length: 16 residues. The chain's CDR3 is CASSLGPGLNINEQFF. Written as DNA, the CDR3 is TGTGCCAGCAGCTTGGGCCCAGGACTAAACATTAATGAGCAGTTCTTC.

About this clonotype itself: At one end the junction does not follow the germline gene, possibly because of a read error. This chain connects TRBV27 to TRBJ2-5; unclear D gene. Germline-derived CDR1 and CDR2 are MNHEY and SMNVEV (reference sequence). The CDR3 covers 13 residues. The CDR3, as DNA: TGTGCCAGCAGTTTCTCGTACCAAGGGACCCAGTACTTC. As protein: CASSFSYQGTQYF.

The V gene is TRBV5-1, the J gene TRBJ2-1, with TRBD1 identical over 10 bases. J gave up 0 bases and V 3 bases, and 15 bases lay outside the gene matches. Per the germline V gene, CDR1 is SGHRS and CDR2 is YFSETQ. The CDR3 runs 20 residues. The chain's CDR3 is CASSSRDRGGGGSSYNEQFF. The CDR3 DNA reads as TGCGCCAGCAGCTCTAGGGACAGGGGAGGCGGCGGGAGCTCCTACAATGAGCAGTTCTTC.

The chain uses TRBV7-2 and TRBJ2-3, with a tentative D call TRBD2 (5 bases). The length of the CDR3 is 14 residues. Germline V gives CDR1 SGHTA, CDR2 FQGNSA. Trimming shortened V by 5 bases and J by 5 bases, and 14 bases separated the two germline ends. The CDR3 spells CASSRKEVRDTQYF. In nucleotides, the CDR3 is TGTGCCAGCAGCCGGAAGGAGGTGCGAGATACGCAGTATTTT.

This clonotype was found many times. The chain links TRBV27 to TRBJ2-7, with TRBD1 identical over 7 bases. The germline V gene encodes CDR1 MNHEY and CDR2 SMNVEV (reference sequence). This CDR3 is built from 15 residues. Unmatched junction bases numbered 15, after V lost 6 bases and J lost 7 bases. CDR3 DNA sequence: TGTGCCAGCAGAAAGGACAGGATTGGCCTGGGGGAGCAGTACTTC. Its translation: CASRKDRIGLGEQYF.

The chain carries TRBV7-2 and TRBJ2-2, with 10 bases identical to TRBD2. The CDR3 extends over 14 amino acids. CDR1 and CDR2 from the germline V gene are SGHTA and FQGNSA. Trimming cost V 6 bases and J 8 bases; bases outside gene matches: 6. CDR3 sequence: CASSSAGGRGELFF. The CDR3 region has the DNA TGTGCCAGCAGTTCAGCGGGAGGGCGAGGGGAGCTGTTTTTT.

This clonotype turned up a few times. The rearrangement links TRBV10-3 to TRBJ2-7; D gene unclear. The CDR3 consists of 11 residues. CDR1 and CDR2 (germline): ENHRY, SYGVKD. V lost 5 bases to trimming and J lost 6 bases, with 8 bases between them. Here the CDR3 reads CAISTPPEQYF. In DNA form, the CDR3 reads TGTGCCATCAGTACCCCGCCCGAGCAGTACTTC.

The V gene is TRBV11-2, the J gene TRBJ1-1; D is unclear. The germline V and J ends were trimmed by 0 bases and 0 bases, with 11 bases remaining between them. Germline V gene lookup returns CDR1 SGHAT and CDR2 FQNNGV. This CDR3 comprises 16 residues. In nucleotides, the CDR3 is TGTGCCAGCAGCTTAGATACTTTGGGTATGAACACTGAAGCTTTCTTT. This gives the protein CASSLDTLGMNTEAFF. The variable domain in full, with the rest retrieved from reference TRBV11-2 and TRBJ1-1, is EAGVAQSPRYKIIEKRQSVAFWCNPISGHATLYWYQQILGQGPKLLIQFQNNGVVDDSQLPKDRFSAERLKGVDSTLKIQPAKLEDSAVYLCASSLDTLGMNTEAFFGQGTRLTVV.

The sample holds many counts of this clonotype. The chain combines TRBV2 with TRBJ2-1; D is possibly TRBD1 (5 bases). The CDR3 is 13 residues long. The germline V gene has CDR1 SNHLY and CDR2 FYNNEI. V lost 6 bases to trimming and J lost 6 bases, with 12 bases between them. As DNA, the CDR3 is TGTGCCAGCAGGACAGATGGGGCCAATGAGCAGTTCTTC. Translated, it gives CASRTDGANEQFF.

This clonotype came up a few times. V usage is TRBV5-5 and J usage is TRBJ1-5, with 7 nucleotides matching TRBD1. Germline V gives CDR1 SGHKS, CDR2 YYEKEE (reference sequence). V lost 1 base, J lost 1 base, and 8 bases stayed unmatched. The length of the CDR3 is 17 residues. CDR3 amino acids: CASSLTLTGLSNQPQHF. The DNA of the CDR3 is TGTGCCAGCAGCTTGACTCTGACAGGGCTAAGCAATCAGCCCCAGCATTTT.

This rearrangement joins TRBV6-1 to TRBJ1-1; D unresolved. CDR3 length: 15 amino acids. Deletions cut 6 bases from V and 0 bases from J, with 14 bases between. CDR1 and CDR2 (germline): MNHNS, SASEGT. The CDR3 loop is CASRPGFFMNTEAFF. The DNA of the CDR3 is TGTGCCAGCAGACCCGGATTTTTTATGAACACTGAAGCTTTCTTT.

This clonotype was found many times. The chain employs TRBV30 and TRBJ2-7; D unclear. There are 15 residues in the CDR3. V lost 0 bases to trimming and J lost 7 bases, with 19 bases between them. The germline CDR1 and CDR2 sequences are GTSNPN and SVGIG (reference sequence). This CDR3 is CAWSVTGLVAGEQYF. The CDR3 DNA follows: TGTGCCTGGAGTGTAACCGGTTTAGTAGCTGGAGAGCAGTACTTC.

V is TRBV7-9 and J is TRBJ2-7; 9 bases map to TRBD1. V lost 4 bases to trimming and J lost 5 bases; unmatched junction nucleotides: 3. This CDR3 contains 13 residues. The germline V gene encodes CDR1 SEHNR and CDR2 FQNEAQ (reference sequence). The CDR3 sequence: CASSWTGANEQYF. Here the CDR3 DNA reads TGTGCCAGCAGCTGGACAGGGGCGAACGAGCAGTACTTC.

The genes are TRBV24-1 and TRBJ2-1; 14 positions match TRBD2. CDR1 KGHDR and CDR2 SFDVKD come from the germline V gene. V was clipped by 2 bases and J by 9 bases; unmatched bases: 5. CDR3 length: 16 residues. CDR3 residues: CATSDSGLAGVGEQFF. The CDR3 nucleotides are TGTGCCACCAGTGATTCGGGACTAGCGGGAGTAGGTGAGCAGTTCTTC.

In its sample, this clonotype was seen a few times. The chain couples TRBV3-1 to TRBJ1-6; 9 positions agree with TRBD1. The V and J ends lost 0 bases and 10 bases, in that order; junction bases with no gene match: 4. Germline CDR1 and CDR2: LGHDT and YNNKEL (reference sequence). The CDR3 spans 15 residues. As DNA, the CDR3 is TGTGCCAGCAGCCAAGACAACGGACAGGGGTCACCCCTCCACTTT. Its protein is CASSQDNGQGSPLHF.